This T cell receptor (beta chain) was sequenced for a study of blood T cell repertoires in COVID-19. Original handling: Quantification of nucleated cells was approximated via reference gene primer amplification. Clones were read by immunoSEQ multiplex PCR, and TCRdb kept only the in-frame ones, dropping some. V and J calls and clone size are given by that table; D and trimming were obtained from the DNA. The table lists around 250,000 clones, about 89% of them singletons. This CDR3 spans 16 amino acids. Germline CDR1 reads LNHDA; CDR2 reads SQIVND (reference sequence). V was clipped by 5 bases and J by 1 base, with 17 bases between them.

This chain connects TRBV19 to TRBJ1-2; D is perhaps TRBD1 (6 bases). The origin of this receptor is a woman in her fifties or sixties who had recovered from COVID-19. The sample was peripheral blood. Here the CDR3 DNA reads TGTGCCAGTAGTTCTCCAGGGGACGGCTATAACTATGGCTACACCTTC. Encoded protein: CASSSPGDGYNYGYTF.